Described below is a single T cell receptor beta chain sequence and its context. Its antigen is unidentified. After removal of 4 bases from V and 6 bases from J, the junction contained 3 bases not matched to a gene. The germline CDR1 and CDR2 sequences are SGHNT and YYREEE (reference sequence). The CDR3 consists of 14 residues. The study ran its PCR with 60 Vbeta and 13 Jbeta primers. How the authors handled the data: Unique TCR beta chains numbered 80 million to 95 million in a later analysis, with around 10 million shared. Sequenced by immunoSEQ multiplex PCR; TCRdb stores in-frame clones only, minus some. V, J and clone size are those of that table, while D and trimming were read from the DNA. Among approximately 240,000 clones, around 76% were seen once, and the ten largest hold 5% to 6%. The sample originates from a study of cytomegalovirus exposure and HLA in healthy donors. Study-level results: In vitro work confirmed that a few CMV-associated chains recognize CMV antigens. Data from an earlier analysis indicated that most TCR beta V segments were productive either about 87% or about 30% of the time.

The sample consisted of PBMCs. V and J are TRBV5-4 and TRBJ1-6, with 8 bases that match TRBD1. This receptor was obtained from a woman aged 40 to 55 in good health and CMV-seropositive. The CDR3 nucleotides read TGTGCCAGCAGCAAGGACAGGGCTAATTCACCCCTCCACTTT. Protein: CASSKDRANSPLHF.